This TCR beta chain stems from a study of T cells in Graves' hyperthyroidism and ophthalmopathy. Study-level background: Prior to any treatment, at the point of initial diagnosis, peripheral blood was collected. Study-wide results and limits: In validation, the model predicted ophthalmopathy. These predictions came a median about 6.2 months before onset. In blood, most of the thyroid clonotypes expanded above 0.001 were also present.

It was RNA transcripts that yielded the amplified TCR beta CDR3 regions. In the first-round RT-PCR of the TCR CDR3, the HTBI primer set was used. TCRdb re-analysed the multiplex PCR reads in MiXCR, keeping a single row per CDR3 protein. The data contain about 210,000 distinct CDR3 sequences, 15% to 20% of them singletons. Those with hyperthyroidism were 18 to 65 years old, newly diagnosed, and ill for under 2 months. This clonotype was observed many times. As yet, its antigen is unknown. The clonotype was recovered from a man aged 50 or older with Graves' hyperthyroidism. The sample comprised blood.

The CDR3 protein is CASSHMDGYEQYF. CDR3 nucleotide sequence: TGTGCCAGCTCACACATGGACGGCTACGAGCAGTACTTC. The rearrangement joins TRBV18 to TRBJ2-7, with D uncertain. Trimming removed 4 bases at V and 3 bases at J, with 10 bases between. CDR1 is KGHSH, CDR2 LQKENI, per germline. The CDR3 covers 13 residues.